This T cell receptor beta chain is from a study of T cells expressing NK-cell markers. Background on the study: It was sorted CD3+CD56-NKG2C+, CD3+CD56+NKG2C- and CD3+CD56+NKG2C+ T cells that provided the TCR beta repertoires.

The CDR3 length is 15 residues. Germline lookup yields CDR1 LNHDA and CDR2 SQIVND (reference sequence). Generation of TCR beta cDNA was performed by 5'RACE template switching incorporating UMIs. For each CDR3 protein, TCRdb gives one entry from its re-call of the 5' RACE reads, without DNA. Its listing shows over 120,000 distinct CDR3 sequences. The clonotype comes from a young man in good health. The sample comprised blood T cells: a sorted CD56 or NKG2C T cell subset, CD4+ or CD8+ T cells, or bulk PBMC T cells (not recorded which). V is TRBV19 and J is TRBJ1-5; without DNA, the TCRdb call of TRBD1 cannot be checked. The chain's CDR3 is CASSMRGSEDQPQHF. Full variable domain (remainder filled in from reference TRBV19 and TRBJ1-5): DGGITQSPKYLFRKEGQNVTLSCEQNLNHDAMYWYRQDPGQGLRLIYYSQIVNDFQKGDIAEGYSVSREKKESFPLTVTSAQKNPTAFYLCASSMRGSEDQPQHFGDGTRLSIL.